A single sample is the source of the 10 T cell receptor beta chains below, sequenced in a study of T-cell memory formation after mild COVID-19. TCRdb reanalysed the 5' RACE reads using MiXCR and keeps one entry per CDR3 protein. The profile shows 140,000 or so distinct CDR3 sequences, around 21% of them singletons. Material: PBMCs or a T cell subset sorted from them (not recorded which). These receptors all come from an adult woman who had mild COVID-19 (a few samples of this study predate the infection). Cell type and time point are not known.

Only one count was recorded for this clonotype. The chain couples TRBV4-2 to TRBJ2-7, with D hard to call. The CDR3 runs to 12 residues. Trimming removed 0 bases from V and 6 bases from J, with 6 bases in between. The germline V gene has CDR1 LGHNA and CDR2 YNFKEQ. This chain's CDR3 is CASSQDVTEQYF. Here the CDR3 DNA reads TGTGCCAGCAGCCAAGATGTGACCGAGCAGTACTTC.

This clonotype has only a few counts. The CDR3 sequence is CASSLQGDEKLFF. The CDR3 DNA sequence: TGTGCCAGCAGCCTCCAGGGCGACGAAAAACTGTTTTTT. The chain links TRBV7-9 to TRBJ1-4, with a tentative D call TRBD1 (5 bases). The CDR3 covers 13 residues. Trimming removed 5 bases from V and 8 bases from J, with 12 bases in between. In germline, CDR1 is SEHNR, CDR2 FQNEAQ (reference sequence).

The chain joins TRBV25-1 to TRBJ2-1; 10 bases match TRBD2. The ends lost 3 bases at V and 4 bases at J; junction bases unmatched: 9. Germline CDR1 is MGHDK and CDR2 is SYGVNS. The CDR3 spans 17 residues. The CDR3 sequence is CASSDRLAGAPYNEQFF. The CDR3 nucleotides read TGTGCCAGCAGTGACCGCCTAGCGGGAGCTCCTTACAATGAGCAGTTCTTC. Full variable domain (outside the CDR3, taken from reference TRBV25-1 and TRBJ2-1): EADIYQTPRYLVIGTGKKITLECSQTMGHDKMYWYQQDPGMELHLIHYSYGVNSTEKGDLSSESTVSRIRTEHFPLTLESARPSHTSQYLCASSDRLAGAPYNEQFFGPGTRLTVL.

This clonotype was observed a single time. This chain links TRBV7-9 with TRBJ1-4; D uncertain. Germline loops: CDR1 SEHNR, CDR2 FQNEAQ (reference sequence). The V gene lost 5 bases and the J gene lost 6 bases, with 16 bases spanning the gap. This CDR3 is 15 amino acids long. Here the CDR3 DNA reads TGTGCCAGCAGCCCTGGCGGCGGGCTGCATGAAAAACTGTTTTTT. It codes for CASSPGGGLHEKLFF.

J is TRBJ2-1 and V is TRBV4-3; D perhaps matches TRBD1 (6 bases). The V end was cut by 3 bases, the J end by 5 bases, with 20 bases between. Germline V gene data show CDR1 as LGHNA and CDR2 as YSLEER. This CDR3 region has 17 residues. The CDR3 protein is CASSHKAGTPGDNEQFF. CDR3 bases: TGCGCCAGCAGCCACAAGGCCGGGACACCAGGAGACAATGAGCAGTTCTTC.

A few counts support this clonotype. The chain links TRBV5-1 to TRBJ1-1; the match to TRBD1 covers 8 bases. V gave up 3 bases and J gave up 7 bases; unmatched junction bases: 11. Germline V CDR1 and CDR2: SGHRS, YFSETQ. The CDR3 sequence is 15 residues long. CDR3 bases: TGCGCCAGCAGCTCCAACCCTAACGGACAGGGTGAAGCTTTCTTT. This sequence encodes CASSSNPNGQGEAFF. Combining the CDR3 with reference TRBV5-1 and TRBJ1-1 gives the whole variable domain KAGVTQTPRYLIKTRGQQVTLSCSPISGHRSVSWYQQTPGQGLQFLFEYFSETQRNKGNFPGRFSGRQFSNSRSEMNVSTLELGDSALYLCASSSNPNGQGEAFFGQGTRLTVV.

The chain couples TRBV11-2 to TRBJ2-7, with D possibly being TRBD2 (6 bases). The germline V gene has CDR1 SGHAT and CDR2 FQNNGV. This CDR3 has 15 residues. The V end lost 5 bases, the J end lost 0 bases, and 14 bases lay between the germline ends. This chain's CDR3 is CASSGIRESSYEQYF. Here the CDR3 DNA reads TGTGCCAGCAGCGGTATCCGGGAGAGCTCCTACGAGCAGTACTTC.

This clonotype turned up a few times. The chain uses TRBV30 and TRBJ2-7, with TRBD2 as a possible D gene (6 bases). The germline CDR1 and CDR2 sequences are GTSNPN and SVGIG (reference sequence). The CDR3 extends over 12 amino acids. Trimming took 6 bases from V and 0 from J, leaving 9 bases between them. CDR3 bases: TGTGCCTGCCGGGGGAGCTCCTACGAGCAGTACTTC. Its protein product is CACRGSSYEQYF.

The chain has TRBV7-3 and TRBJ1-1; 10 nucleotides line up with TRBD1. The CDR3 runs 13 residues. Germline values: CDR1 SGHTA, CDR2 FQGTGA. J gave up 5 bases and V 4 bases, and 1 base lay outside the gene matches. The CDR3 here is CASSSDRGTEAFF. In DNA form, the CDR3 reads TGTGCCAGCAGCTCGGACAGGGGGACTGAAGCTTTCTTT.

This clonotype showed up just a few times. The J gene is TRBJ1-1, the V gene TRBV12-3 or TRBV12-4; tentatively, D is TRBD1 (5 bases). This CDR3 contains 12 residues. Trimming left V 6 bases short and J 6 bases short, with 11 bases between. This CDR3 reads CASSRQKPEAFF. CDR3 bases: TGTGCCAGCAGCCGACAGAAACCTGAAGCTTTCTTT.